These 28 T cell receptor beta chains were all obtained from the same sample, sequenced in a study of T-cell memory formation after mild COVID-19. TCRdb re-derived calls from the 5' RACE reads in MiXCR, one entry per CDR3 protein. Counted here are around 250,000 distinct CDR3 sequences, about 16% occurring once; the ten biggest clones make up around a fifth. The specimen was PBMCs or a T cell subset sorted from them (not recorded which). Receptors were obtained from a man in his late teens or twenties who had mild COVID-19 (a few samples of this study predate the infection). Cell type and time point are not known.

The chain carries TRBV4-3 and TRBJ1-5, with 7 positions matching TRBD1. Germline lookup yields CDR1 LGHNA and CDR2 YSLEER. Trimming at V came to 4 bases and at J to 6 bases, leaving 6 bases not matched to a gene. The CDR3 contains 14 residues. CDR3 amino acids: CASSLTGAGQPQHF. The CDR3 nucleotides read TGCGCCAGCAGCCTAACAGGGGCAGGTCAGCCCCAGCATTTT.

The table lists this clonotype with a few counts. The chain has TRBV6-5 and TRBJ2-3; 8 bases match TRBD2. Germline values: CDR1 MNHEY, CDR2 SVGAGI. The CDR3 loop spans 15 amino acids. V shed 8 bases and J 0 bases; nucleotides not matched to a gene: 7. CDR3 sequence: CASGLIAGSTDTQYF. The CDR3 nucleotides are TGTGCCAGCGGCCTCATAGCGGGAAGCACAGATACGCAGTATTTT.

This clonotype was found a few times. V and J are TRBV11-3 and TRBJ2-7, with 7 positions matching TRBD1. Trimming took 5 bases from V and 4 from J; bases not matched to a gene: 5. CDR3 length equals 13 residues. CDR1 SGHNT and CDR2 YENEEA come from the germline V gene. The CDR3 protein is CASSKRQGYEQYF. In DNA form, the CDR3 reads TGTGCCAGCAGCAAGAGACAGGGATACGAGCAGTACTTC.

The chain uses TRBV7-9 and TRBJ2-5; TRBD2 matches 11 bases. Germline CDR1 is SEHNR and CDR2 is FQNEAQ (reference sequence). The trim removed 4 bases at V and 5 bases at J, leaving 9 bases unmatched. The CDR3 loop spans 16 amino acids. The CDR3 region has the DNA TGTGCCAGCAGCTCACTCCCGGGACTAGCGGTGGAGACCCAGTACTTC. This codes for CASSSLPGLAVETQYF.

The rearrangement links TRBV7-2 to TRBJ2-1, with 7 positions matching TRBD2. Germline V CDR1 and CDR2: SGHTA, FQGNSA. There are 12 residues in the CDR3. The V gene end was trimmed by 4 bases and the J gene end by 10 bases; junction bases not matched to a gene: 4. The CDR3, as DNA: TGTGCCAGCAGCTGGGACTACCCAGAGCAGTTCTTC. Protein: CASSWDYPEQFF.

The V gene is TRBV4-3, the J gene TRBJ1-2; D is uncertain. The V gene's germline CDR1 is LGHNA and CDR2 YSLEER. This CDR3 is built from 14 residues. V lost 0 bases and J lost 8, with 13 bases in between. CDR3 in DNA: TGCGCCAGCAGCCAAGAGAGAGGGCTGGGAGGCTACACCTTC. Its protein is CASSQERGLGGYTF.

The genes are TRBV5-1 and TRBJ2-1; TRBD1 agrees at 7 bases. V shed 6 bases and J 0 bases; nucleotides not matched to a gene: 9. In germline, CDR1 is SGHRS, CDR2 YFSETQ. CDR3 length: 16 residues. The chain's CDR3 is CASNSAAGGSYNEQFF. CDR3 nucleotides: TGCGCCAGCAACTCGGCTGCAGGGGGCTCCTACAATGAGCAGTTCTTC.

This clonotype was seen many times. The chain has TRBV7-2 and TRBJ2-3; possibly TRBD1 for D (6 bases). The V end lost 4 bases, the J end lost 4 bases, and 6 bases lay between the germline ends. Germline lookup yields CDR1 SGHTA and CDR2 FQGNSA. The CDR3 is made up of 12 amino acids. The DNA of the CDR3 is TGTGCCAGCAGCTACAGGGCAGATACGCAGTATTTT. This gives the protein CASSYRADTQYF.

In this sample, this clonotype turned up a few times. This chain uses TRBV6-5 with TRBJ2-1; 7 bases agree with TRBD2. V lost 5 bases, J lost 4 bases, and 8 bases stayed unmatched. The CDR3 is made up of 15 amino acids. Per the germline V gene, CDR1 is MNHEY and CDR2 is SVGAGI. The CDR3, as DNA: TGTGCCAGCAGTGGGGAAGCTAGCGGATACAATGAGCAGTTCTTC. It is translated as CASSGEASGYNEQFF.

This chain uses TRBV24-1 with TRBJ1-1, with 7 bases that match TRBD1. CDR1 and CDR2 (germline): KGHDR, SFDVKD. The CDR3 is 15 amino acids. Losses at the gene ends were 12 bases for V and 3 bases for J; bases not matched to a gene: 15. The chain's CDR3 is CASMEKGACDTEAFF. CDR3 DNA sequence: TGTGCCTCCATGGAGAAGGGGGCATGTGACACTGAAGCTTTCTTT.

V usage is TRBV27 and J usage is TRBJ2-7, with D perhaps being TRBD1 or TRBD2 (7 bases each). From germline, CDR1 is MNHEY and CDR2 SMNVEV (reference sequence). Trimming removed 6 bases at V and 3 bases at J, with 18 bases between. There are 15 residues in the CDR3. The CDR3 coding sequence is TGTGCCAGCAGCGGGGGGCCAGGGGGTAGCTACGAGCAGTACGTC. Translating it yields CASSGGPGGSYEQYV.

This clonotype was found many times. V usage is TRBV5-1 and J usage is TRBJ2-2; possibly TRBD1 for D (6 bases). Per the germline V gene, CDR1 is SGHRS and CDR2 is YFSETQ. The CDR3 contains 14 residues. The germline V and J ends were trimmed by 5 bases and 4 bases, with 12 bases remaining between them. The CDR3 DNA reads TGCGCCAGCAGGGACGGGACAACCACCGGGGAGCTGTTTTTT. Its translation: CASRDGTTTGELFF.

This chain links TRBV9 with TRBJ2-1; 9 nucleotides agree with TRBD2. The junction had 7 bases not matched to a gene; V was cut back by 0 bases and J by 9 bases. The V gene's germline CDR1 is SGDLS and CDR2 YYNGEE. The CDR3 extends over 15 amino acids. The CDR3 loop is CASSVVAGVLVEQFF. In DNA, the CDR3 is TGTGCCAGCAGCGTAGTAGCGGGGGTTCTGGTTGAGCAGTTCTTC.

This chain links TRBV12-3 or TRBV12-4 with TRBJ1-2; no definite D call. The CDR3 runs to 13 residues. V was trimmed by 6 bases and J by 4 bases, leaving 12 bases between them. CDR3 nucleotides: TGTGCCAGCAGGCTGGGCCAACTCTATGGCTACACCTTC. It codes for CASRLGQLYGYTF.

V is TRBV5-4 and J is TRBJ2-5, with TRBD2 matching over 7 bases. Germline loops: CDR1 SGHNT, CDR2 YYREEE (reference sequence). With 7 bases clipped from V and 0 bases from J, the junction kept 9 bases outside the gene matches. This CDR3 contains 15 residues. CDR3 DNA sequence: TGTGCCAGCGCAGGTCAGCGGGGAAACCAAGAGACCCAGTACTTC. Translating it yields CASAGQRGNQETQYF.

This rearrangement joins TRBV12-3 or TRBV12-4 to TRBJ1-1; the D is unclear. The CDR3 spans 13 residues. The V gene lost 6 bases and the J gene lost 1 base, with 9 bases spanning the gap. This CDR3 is CASSSQQNTEAFF. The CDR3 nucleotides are TGTGCCAGCAGCTCCCAGCAGAACACTGAAGCTTTCTTT.

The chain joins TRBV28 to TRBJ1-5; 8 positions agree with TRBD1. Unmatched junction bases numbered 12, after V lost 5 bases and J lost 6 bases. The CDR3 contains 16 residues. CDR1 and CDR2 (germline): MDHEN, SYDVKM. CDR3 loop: CASSIYKTGEGQPQHF. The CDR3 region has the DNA TGTGCCAGCAGTATATACAAGACAGGGGAGGGTCAGCCCCAGCATTTT.

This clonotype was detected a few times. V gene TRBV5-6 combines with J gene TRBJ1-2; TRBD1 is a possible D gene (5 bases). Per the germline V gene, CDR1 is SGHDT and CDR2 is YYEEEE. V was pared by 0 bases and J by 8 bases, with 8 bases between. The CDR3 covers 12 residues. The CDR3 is CASSLEGVGYTF. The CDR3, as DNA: TGTGCCAGCAGCTTGGAAGGGGTGGGCTACACCTTC.

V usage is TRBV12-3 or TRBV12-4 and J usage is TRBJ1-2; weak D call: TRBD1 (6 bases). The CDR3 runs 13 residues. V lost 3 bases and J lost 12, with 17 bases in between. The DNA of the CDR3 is TGTGCCAGCAGTTTGCCGGCCGCAGGGGTTCACACCTTC. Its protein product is CASSLPAAGVHTF.

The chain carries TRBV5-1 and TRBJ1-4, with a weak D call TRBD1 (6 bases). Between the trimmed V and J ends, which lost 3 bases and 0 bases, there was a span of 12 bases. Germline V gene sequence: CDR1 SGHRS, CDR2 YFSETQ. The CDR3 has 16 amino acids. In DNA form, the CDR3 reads TGCGCCAGCAGCTCCGGACAGATTGCAACTAATGAAAAACTGTTTTTT. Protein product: CASSSGQIATNEKLFF.

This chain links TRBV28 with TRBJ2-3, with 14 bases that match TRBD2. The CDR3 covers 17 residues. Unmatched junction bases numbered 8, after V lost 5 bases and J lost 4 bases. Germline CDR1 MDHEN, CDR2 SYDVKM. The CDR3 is CASSPLGLAGGPDTQYF. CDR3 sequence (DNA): TGTGCCAGCAGTCCCCTCGGACTAGCGGGGGGCCCAGATACGCAGTATTTT.

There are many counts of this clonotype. The CDR3 is CASSQLDPKTQYF. In DNA, the CDR3 is TGCGCCAGCAGCCAATTGGACCCGAAGACCCAGTACTTC. The J gene is TRBJ2-5, the V gene TRBV4-1; unclear D gene. Germline lookup yields CDR1 MGHRA and CDR2 YSYEKL. The CDR3 sequence is 13 residues long. V was clipped by 2 bases and J by 6 bases, with 10 bases between them.

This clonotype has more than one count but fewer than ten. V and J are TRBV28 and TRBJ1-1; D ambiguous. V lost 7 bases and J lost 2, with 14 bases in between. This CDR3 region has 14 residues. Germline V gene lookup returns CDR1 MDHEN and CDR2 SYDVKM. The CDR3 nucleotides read TGTGCCAGCACTCCCGGGGTGTTCAACACTGAAGCTTTCTTT. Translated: CASTPGVFNTEAFF.

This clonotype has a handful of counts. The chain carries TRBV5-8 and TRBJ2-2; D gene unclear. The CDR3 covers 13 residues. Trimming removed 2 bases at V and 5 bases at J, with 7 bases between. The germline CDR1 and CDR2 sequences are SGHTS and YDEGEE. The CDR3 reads CASSFLTTGELFF. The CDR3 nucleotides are TGTGCCAGCAGCTTCTTGACTACCGGGGAGCTGTTTTTT.

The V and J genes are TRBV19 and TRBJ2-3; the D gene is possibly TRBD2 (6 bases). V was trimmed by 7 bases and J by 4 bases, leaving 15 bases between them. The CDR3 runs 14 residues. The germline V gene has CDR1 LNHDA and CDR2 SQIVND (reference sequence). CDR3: CASTIFAGSDTQYF. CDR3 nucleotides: TGTGCCAGTACCATCTTTGCGGGGTCAGATACGCAGTATTTT.

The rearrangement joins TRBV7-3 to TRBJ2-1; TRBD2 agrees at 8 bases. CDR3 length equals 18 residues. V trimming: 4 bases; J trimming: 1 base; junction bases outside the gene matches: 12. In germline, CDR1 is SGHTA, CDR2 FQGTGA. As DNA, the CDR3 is TGTGCCAGCAGCTCCCGCCTGGGGGTAGCGGGGTCCTACAATGAGCAGTTCTTC. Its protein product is CASSSRLGVAGSYNEQFF.

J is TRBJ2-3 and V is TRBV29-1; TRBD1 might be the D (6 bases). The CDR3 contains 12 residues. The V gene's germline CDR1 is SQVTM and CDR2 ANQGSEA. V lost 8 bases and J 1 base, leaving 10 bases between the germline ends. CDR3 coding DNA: TGCAGCCTCGAGGGGGGCACAGATACGCAGTATTTT. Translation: CSLEGGTDTQYF.

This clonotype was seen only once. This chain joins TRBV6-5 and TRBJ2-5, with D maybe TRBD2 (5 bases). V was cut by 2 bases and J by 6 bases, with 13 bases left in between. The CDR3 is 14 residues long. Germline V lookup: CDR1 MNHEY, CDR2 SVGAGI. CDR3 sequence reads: CASSYGSGEKTQYF. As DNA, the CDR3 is TGTGCCAGCAGTTACGGATCCGGGGAGAAGACCCAGTACTTC.